Shown below are 4 T cell receptor beta chains from a single sample sequenced in a study of T cells in Graves' hyperthyroidism and ophthalmopathy. TCR beta CDR3 regions were amplified from RNA. First-round RT-PCR targeting the TCR CDR3 was performed with the HTBI primer set. Using its own MiXCR run on the multiplex PCR reads, TCRdb lists one record per CDR3 protein. The sample has hundreds of thousands of distinct CDR3 sequences, less than 45% seen once; the top ten hold less than 9%. Sequences were obtained from peripheral blood or thyroid tissue (not recorded which). These receptors came from an adult man with Graves' disease, either hyperthyroidism or ophthalmopathy (not recorded which).

This clonotype appeared a few times. The junction departs from the called germline gene at one end, perhaps through a read error. V is TRBV10-3 and J is TRBJ1-5, with no clear D. Germline V gene lookup returns CDR1 ENHRY and CDR2 SYGVKD. CDR3 length equals 13 residues. CDR3 loop: CASSVGKSQPQHF. The CDR3 coding sequence is TGTGCCAGCAGTGTCGGGAAAAGTCAGCCCCAGCATTTT.

The chain links TRBV20-1 to TRBJ1-6; TRBD1 might be the D (5 bases). Trimming removed 1 base at V and 5 bases at J, with 9 bases between. CDR3 length: 14 residues. Germline-derived CDR1 and CDR2 are DFQATT and SNEGSKA (reference sequence). CDR3 nucleotide sequence: TGCAGTGCTAGAGGGGAGGGGCATAATTCACCCCTCCACTTT. The encoded protein is CSARGEGHNSPLHF.

This clonotype was seen repeatedly, ten times or more. V gene TRBV2 combines with J gene TRBJ1-5, with no clear D. The germline CDR1 and CDR2 sequences are SNHLY and FYNNEI. Trimming removed 6 bases at V and 4 bases at J, with 13 bases between. The length of the CDR3 is 14 residues. This chain's CDR3 is CASRWRVENQPQHF. CDR3 in DNA: TGTGCCAGCAGGTGGAGGGTAGAAAATCAGCCCCAGCATTTT.

This clonotype is a singleton in its sample. The CDR3 DNA is TGTGCCAGCAGTTTATTAGGTCTCTTGAACACTGAAGCTTTCTTT. It translates to CASSLLGLLNTEAFF. The chain carries TRBV25-1 and TRBJ1-1; D is uncertain. The CDR3 loop spans 15 amino acids. With 5 bases removed from V and 0 bases from J, the gap between germline ends came to 13 bases. CDR1 and CDR2 from the germline V gene are MGHDK and SYGVNS.